The sequence of this T cell receptor beta chain was determined in a study of T-cell reconstitution after alpha-beta-depleted transplantation in children. A TCRbeta library incorporating unique molecular identifiers was prepared. In TCRdb, the PCR reads were re-called with MiXCR into one record per CDR3 protein. The repertoire holds about 340,000 distinct CDR3 sequences, with approximately 10% as singletons. The CDR3 runs 14 residues. Trimming at V came to 5 bases and at J to 3 bases, leaving 6 bases not matched to a gene. The V gene's germline CDR1 is DFQATT and CDR2 SNEGSKA (reference sequence). The chain employs TRBV20-1 and TRBJ1-4, with 7 bases matching TRBD1. The clonotype originates from a human donor who donated a stem cell graft to a child with acute lymphoblastic leukemia. The source was PBMCs from the stem cell graft donor, collected from the stem cell graft. CDR3 in amino acids: CSAPDREANEKLFF. The CDR3 DNA follows: TGCAGTGCTCCCGACAGGGAGGCTAATGAAAAACTGTTTTTT.